Listed below are T cell receptor beta chains from one sample, sequenced in a study of cytomegalovirus exposure and HLA in healthy donors. Using immunoSEQ multiplex PCR, the repertoire was profiled, and TCRdb retains in-frame clones only, with some absent. Seen in this sample are about 50,000 clones; the ten most common clones hold 10% to 15%. Sequencing input: PBMCs. Receptor source: an older woman in good health and CMV-seropositive. Each CDR3 is given with its conserved first and last residue. D genes are given only for firm matches.

cdr3_nt cdr3_aa v_call d_call j_call
TGTGCCAGCAGTTACTCGGGACAGGGGTTTGAAAAACTGTTTTTT CASSYSGQGFEKLFF TRBV6-5 TRBD1 TRBJ1-4
TGTGCCAGCAGCTGGACAGGGGTGAACACTGAAGCTTTCTTT CASSWTGVNTEAFF TRBV5-6 TRBD1 TRBJ1-1
TGCGCCAGCAGTGAGGCGGGGGCGGGATACAATGAGCAGTTCTTC CASSEAGAGYNEQFF TRBV10-1 . TRBJ2-1
TGTGCCAGCAGCTTGGATTCCAGAGGGGAGCAGTACTTC CASSLDSRGEQYF TRBV5-8 . TRBJ2-7
TGTGCCAGCAGCTTAAAGTCAGGGGCAGGGGAAAAACTGTTTTTT CASSLKSGAGEKLFF TRBV7-2 . TRBJ1-4
TGTGCCAGCAGTTACGACAGGACCTCCTACAATGAGCAGTTCTTC CASSYDRTSYNEQFF TRBV6-5 . TRBJ2-1
TGCGCCGGACCCGGGGGTCGCAATCAGCCCCAGCATTTT CAGPGGRNQPQHF TRBV10-1 . TRBJ1-5
TGTGCCAGTAGTATTATGGCAGGCGGAGGAGAGCAGTACTTC CASSIMAGGGEQYF TRBV19 . TRBJ2-7
TGTGCCAGCATTTTGACCCCAGCGGGCACTGAAGCTTTCTTT CASILTPAGTEAFF TRBV6-6 . TRBJ1-1
TGTGCCAGCAGAACCGGGGAGGGAAAACTGTTTTTT CASRTGEGKLFF TRBV6-1 . TRBJ1-4
TGTGCCAGCGGGTCGGCAGGGGATCAGCCCCAGCATTTT CASGSAGDQPQHF TRBV6-5 . TRBJ1-5
TGTGCCAGCAGCCCAACAGGGCAGGAAGGTGAAAAACTGTTTTTT CASSPTGQEGEKLFF TRBV7-9 . TRBJ1-4
TGTGCCAGCTCACCTTTAATGAACACTGAAGCTTTCTTT CASSPLMNTEAFF TRBV18 . TRBJ1-1
TGTGCCAGCAGCCCGGGACAGAGCTCCTACGAGCAGTACTTC CASSPGQSSYEQYF TRBV11-3 TRBD1 TRBJ2-7
TGTGCCAGCAGCTTAGAGACTAGGGGCCAAGAGACCCAGTACTTC CASSLETRGQETQYF TRBV7-6 . TRBJ2-5
TGTGCCATCAGTGGGGGGACAGATCCCCAAGAGACCCAGTACTTC CAISGGTDPQETQYF TRBV10-3 TRBD1 TRBJ2-5
TGCAGCGTTCTTGCGGATGAAAAACTGTTTTTT CSVLADEKLFF TRBV29-1 . TRBJ1-4
TGTGCCAGCACTGCCCGGGACACTACTAGCACAGATACGCAGTATTTT CASTARDTTSTDTQYF TRBV11-3 . TRBJ2-3
TGTGCCAGCAGTCGGGGGGGAACCCAGTACTTC CASSRGGTQYF TRBV25-1 TRBD2 TRBJ2-5
TGTGCCAGTAGAACGACAGGCGGCAATCAGCCCCAGCATTTT CASRTTGGNQPQHF TRBV19 . TRBJ1-5
TGTGCCAGCAGCTTAGGACAGGGGTTCCACGAGCAGTACTTC CASSLGQGFHEQYF TRBV7-9 TRBD1 TRBJ2-7
TGTGCCAGCAGACCTCCGGGACAGCGAATCGTCGGCAATCAGCCCCAGCATTTT CASRPPGQRIVGNQPQHF TRBV28 TRBD1 TRBJ1-5